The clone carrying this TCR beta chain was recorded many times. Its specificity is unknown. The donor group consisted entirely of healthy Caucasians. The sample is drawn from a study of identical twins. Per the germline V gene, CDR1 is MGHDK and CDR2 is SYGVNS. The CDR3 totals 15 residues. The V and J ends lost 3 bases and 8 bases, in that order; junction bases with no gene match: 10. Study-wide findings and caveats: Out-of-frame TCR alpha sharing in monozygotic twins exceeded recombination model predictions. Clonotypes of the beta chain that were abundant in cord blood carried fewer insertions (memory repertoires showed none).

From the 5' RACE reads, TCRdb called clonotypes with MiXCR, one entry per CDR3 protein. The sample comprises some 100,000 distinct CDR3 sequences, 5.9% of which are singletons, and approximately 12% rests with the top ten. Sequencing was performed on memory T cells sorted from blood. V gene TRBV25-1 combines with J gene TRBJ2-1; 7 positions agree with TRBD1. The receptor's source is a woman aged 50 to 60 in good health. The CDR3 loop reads CASSETGLRGDEQFF. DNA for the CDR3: TGTGCCAGCAGTGAGACAGGGCTTCGCGGCGATGAGCAGTTCTTC.